These 4 T cell receptor beta chains share one sample of origin, sequenced in a study of blood T cell repertoires in COVID-19. The repertoire was sequenced with immunoSEQ multiplex PCR; TCRdb's copy has only in-frame clones and lacks some. This sample has roughly 250,000 clones, with 70% to 85% found just once. Sequencing input: peripheral blood. These TCRs come from a woman older than 75 with acute or convalescent COVID-19.

This rearrangement joins TRBV19 to TRBJ2-1; D is ambiguous. The CDR3 contains 13 residues. Germline CDR1 reads LNHDA; CDR2 reads SQIVND (reference sequence). The V end lost 10 bases, the J end lost 7 bases, and 17 bases lay between the germline ends. The CDR3: CATSSSRRNEQFF. In DNA, the CDR3 is TGTGCCACTTCCTCATCCCGGCGGAATGAGCAGTTCTTC.

This clone was recorded once. The chain is built from TRBV6-5 and TRBJ2-5, with D tentatively TRBD1 (6 bases). The CDR3 is made up of 13 amino acids. Germline V gene sequence: CDR1 MNHEY, CDR2 SVGAGI. V was cut by 6 bases and J by 3 bases, with 11 bases left in between. CDR3 nucleotides: TGTGCCAGCAGCCGGACAGCCAAAGAGACCCAGTACTTC. Protein sequence: CASSRTAKETQYF.

This rearrangement joins TRBV5-6 to TRBJ2-2, with 8 bases matching TRBD1. Losses at the gene ends were 0 bases for V and 1 base for J; bases not matched to a gene: 2. Germline V gene lookup returns CDR1 SGHDT and CDR2 YYEEEE. The CDR3 is 16 amino acids. In DNA form, the CDR3 reads TGTGCCAGCAGCTTGGGCGGGACAGGGAACACCGGGGAGCTGTTTTTT. Translation: CASSLGGTGNTGELFF.

This chain joins TRBV2 and TRBJ1-1; tentatively, D is TRBD1 (5 bases). CDR3 length equals 13 residues. V lost 6 bases, J lost 2 bases, and 10 bases lay in between. Germline V gene lookup returns CDR1 SNHLY and CDR2 FYNNEI. The CDR3 sequence: CASRAGINTEAFF. In nucleotides, the CDR3 is TGTGCCAGCAGGGCAGGGATCAACACTGAAGCTTTCTTT. Drawing the rest from reference TRBV2 and TRBJ1-1, the complete variable domain is EPEVTQTPSHQVTQMGQEVILRCVPISNHLYFYWYRQILGQKVEFLVSFYNNEISEKSEIFDDQFSVERPDGSNFTLKIRSTKLEDSAMYFCASRAGINTEAFFGQGTRLTVV.